Listed below are T cell receptor beta chains from one sample, sequenced in a study of T cells after posttransplantation cyclophosphamide. The method was immunoSEQ multiplex PCR; TCRdb's version includes in-frame clones alone and lacks a portion of them. The table lists under 40,000 clones, more than 85% of them singletons. The specimen was naive CD4+ T cells sorted from blood. Receptors were obtained from a man aged 25-45 years in good health and a related stem cell transplant donor. Both conserved end residues are part of each CDR3. The D gene is left open where the match is weak. The listing skips clone size in some rows; elsewhere it reads once, few, many or a size class.

d_call: TRBD1
v_call: TRBV7-8
clone_size: .
j_call: TRBJ2-3
cdr3_aa: CASSSHLSTGFADTQYF
cdr3_nt: TGTGCCAGCAGCTCTCACCTATCGACAGGGTTCGCAGATACGCAGTATTTT

d_call: TRBD2
v_call: TRBV7-9
clone_size: .
j_call: TRBJ2-3
cdr3_aa: CASSLLGAGAPTDTQYF
cdr3_nt: TGTGCCAGCAGCTTGTTGGGAGCGGGGGCTCCCACAGATACGCAGTATTTT

d_call: .
v_call: TRBV2
clone_size: .
j_call: TRBJ2-5
cdr3_aa: CASSEVWAGQETQYF
cdr3_nt: TGTGCCAGCAGTGAAGTTTGGGCAGGACAAGAGACCCAGTACTTC

d_call: TRBD1
v_call: TRBV5-1
clone_size: .
j_call: TRBJ2-7
cdr3_aa: CASSSGQGPSYEQYF
cdr3_nt: TGCGCCAGCAGCTCGGGACAGGGACCATCCTACGAGCAGTACTTC

d_call: .
v_call: TRBV2
clone_size: .
j_call: TRBJ2-2
cdr3_aa: CASSAERGELFF
cdr3_nt: TGTGCCAGCAGTGCAGAACGAGGGGAGCTGTTTTTT

d_call: .
v_call: TRBV5-4
clone_size: .
j_call: TRBJ2-2
cdr3_aa: CASSKGLDTGELFF
cdr3_nt: TGTGCCAGCAGCAAGGGACTGGACACCGGGGAGCTGTTTTTT

d_call: .
v_call: TRBV5-1
clone_size: .
j_call: TRBJ2-7
cdr3_aa: CASSLGLGSYEQYF
cdr3_nt: TGCGCCAGCAGCTTGGGATTGGGCTCCTACGAGCAGTACTTC

d_call: .
v_call: TRBV18
clone_size: .
j_call: TRBJ1-1
cdr3_aa: CASSPSNRGQTTEAFF
cdr3_nt: TGTGCCAGCTCACCCTCTAACCGGGGACAAACGACGGAAGCTTTCTTT

d_call: TRBD1
v_call: TRBV29-1
clone_size: .
j_call: TRBJ1-2
cdr3_aa: CSVVDRGSLYGYTF
cdr3_nt: TGCAGCGTTGTGGACAGGGGAAGCCTCTATGGCTACACCTTC

d_call: .
v_call: TRBV9
clone_size: .
j_call: TRBJ1-6
cdr3_aa: CASSVGIGDSPLHF
cdr3_nt: TGTGCCAGCAGCGTAGGGATTGGAGATTCACCCCTCCACTTT

d_call: .
v_call: TRBV11-2
clone_size: once
j_call: TRBJ2-5
cdr3_aa: CASSLAPTGEETQYF
cdr3_nt: TGTGCCAGCAGCTTAGCACCCACGGGGGAGGAGACCCAGTACTTC

d_call: TRBD1
v_call: TRBV27
clone_size: few
j_call: TRBJ1-3
cdr3_aa: CASRRTGNGNTIYF
cdr3_nt: TGTGCCAGCAGGCGGACAGGGAACGGAAACACCATATATTTT

d_call: TRBD2
v_call: TRBV5-4
clone_size: .
j_call: TRBJ2-4
cdr3_aa: CASSLAGGLAKNIQYF
cdr3_nt: TGTGCCAGCAGCTTAGCGGGGGGGCTAGCCAAAAACATTCAGTACTTC

d_call: TRBD1
v_call: TRBV28
clone_size: few
j_call: TRBJ1-1
cdr3_aa: CASRPDREVTEAFF
cdr3_nt: TGTGCCAGCAGGCCGGACAGGGAGGTCACTGAAGCTTTCTTT

d_call: .
v_call: TRBV5-1
clone_size: .
j_call: TRBJ1-1
cdr3_aa: CASSFGGIGMNTEAFF
cdr3_nt: TGCGCCAGCAGCTTCGGGGGAATCGGGATGAACACTGAAGCTTTCTTT

d_call: TRBD2
v_call: TRBV5-4
clone_size: .
j_call: TRBJ2-5
cdr3_aa: CASSSPLAGGQKLETQYF
cdr3_nt: TGTGCCAGCAGCTCTCCTCTAGCGGGGGGGCAAAAATTAGAGACCCAGTACTTC

d_call: TRBD1
v_call: TRBV28
clone_size: .
j_call: TRBJ1-5
cdr3_aa: CASRGGTGGQPQHF
cdr3_nt: TGTGCCAGCAGAGGGGGGACAGGGGGACAGCCCCAGCATTTT

d_call: .
v_call: TRBV20-1
clone_size: .
j_call: TRBJ1-2
cdr3_aa: CSARLLLSNTF
cdr3_nt: TGCAGTGCTAGACTGCTACTCTCCAACACCTTC

d_call: .
v_call: TRBV4-2
clone_size: .
j_call: TRBJ2-6
cdr3_aa: CASSQSLAGPRSGANVLTF
cdr3_nt: TGTGCCAGCAGCCAGTCTCTTGCGGGACCACGCTCTGGGGCCAACGTCCTGACTTTC

d_call: TRBD1
v_call: TRBV18
clone_size: .
j_call: TRBJ1-1
cdr3_aa: CASSPWDRPNTEAFF
cdr3_nt: TGTGCCAGCTCACCCTGGGACAGACCGAACACTGAAGCTTTCTTT

d_call: TRBD2
v_call: TRBV6-4
clone_size: .
j_call: TRBJ2-3
cdr3_aa: CASNQLADTDTQYF
cdr3_nt: TGTGCCAGCAATCAACTAGCGGATACAGATACGCAGTATTTT

d_call: .
v_call: TRBV19
clone_size: .
j_call: TRBJ2-3
cdr3_aa: CASSLTGTDTQYF
cdr3_nt: TGTGCCAGTAGCCTTACAGGAACAGATACGCAGTATTTT

d_call: TRBD1
v_call: TRBV7-6
clone_size: .
j_call: TRBJ2-1
cdr3_aa: CASSARGTGGMRSSYNEQFF
cdr3_nt: TGTGCCAGCAGCGCCCGGGGGACAGGGGGGATGAGGAGCTCCTACAATGAGCAGTTCTTC

d_call: TRBD1
v_call: TRBV27
clone_size: .
j_call: TRBJ2-1
cdr3_aa: CASSLQGAMGEQFF
cdr3_nt: TGTGCCAGCAGTTTACAGGGGGCGATGGGCGAGCAGTTCTTC

d_call: .
v_call: TRBV19
clone_size: .
j_call: TRBJ2-5
cdr3_aa: CASSITQGVQETQYF
cdr3_nt: TGTGCCAGTAGTATCACACAGGGCGTCCAAGAGACCCAGTACTTC

d_call: TRBD1
v_call: TRBV7-9
clone_size: .
j_call: TRBJ2-5
cdr3_aa: CASSLSLGTGGETQYF
cdr3_nt: TGTGCCAGCAGCTTGAGTCTTGGGACAGGGGGTGAGACCCAGTACTTC

d_call: .
v_call: TRBV5-1
clone_size: .
j_call: TRBJ2-1
cdr3_aa: CASSPGINEQFF
cdr3_nt: TGCGCCAGCAGCCCCGGTATCAATGAGCAGTTCTTC

d_call: TRBD1
v_call: TRBV27
clone_size: .
j_call: TRBJ1-2
cdr3_aa: CASRETGSGVGYTF
cdr3_nt: TGTGCCAGCAGAGAGACAGGGTCGGGCGTTGGCTACACCTTC

d_call: TRBD1
v_call: TRBV18
clone_size: .
j_call: TRBJ1-1
cdr3_aa: CASSRVQGARAFF
cdr3_nt: TGTGCCAGCTCACGTGTGCAGGGGGCGAGAGCTTTCTTT

d_call: TRBD1
v_call: TRBV5-1
clone_size: .
j_call: TRBJ1-4
cdr3_aa: CASSNQGATNEKLFF
cdr3_nt: TGCGCCAGCAGCAACCAGGGGGCGACTAATGAAAAACTGTTTTTT

d_call: TRBD2
v_call: TRBV5-1
clone_size: .
j_call: TRBJ2-5
cdr3_aa: CASSLTSAETQYF
cdr3_nt: TGCGCCAGCAGCTTGACTAGCGCAGAGACCCAGTACTTC

d_call: .
v_call: TRBV5-4
clone_size: .
j_call: TRBJ1-6
cdr3_aa: CASSLAGNSPLHF
cdr3_nt: TGTGCCAGCAGCTTGGCAGGGAATTCACCCCTCCACTTT

d_call: TRBD1
v_call: TRBV27
clone_size: .
j_call: TRBJ1-6
cdr3_aa: CASSSLTTGVKGSPLHF
cdr3_nt: TGTGCCAGCAGTTCACTCACGACAGGGGTCAAAGGCTCACCCCTCCACTTT

d_call: TRBD1
v_call: TRBV7-2
clone_size: .
j_call: TRBJ1-5
cdr3_aa: CASSSGGGGRQPQHF
cdr3_nt: TGTGCCAGCAGCTCAGGGGGCGGTGGGCGTCAGCCCCAGCATTTT

d_call: .
v_call: TRBV18
clone_size: .
j_call: TRBJ2-7
cdr3_aa: CASSPKADEQYF
cdr3_nt: TGTGCCAGCTCACCAAAAGCGGACGAGCAGTACTTC

d_call: TRBD1
v_call: TRBV28
clone_size: .
j_call: TRBJ2-6
cdr3_aa: CASSSGQGISGANVLTF
cdr3_nt: TGTGCCAGCAGTTCCGGACAGGGGATCTCTGGGGCCAACGTCCTGACTTTC

d_call: TRBD1
v_call: TRBV29-1
clone_size: .
j_call: TRBJ2-3
cdr3_aa: CSAGQGSTDTQYF
cdr3_nt: TGCAGCGCCGGACAGGGCAGCACAGATACGCAGTATTTT

d_call: .
v_call: TRBV4-1
clone_size: .
j_call: TRBJ1-1
cdr3_aa: CASSHQGRADTEAFF
cdr3_nt: TGCGCCAGCAGCCATCAGGGCAGGGCTGACACTGAAGCTTTCTTT

d_call: TRBD1
v_call: TRBV25-1
clone_size: .
j_call: TRBJ2-3
cdr3_aa: CASSRGGLTDTQYF
cdr3_nt: TGTGCCAGCAGTAGAGGGGGCCTTACAGATACGCAGTATTTT

d_call: .
v_call: TRBV6-5
clone_size: .
j_call: TRBJ1-2
cdr3_aa: CASSKAGSYGYTF
cdr3_nt: TGTGCCAGCAGTAAAGCAGGTTCCTATGGCTACACCTTC

d_call: .
v_call: TRBV5-4
clone_size: .
j_call: TRBJ1-5
cdr3_aa: CASSLDGGNQPQHF
cdr3_nt: TGTGCCAGCAGCTTGGATGGGGGGAATCAGCCCCAGCATTTT

d_call: .
v_call: TRBV28
clone_size: once
j_call: TRBJ2-1
cdr3_aa: CASSLRGTYNEQFF
cdr3_nt: TGTGCCAGCAGTTTAAGAGGGACCTACAATGAGCAGTTCTTC

d_call: .
v_call: TRBV12-5
clone_size: .
j_call: TRBJ1-5
cdr3_aa: CASGLAPNQPQHF
cdr3_nt: TGTGCTAGTGGTTTGGCTCCCAATCAGCCCCAGCATTTT

d_call: .
v_call: TRBV28
clone_size: .
j_call: TRBJ1-1
cdr3_aa: CASSLGWQGGAFF
cdr3_nt: TGTGCCAGCAGTTTAGGATGGCAGGGAGGAGCTTTCTTT

d_call: .
v_call: TRBV6-1
clone_size: .
j_call: TRBJ1-2
cdr3_aa: CASSVDPGGNGYTF
cdr3_nt: TGTGCCAGCAGTGTCGACCCGGGGGGCAATGGCTACACCTTC

d_call: .
v_call: TRBV18
clone_size: .
j_call: TRBJ2-5
cdr3_aa: CASSPPNVNRETQYF
cdr3_nt: TGTGCCAGCTCACCACCTAATGTAAATCGAGAGACCCAGTACTTC

d_call: TRBD1
v_call: TRBV27
clone_size: .
j_call: TRBJ1-5
cdr3_aa: CASSSAGTGIGRNQPQHF
cdr3_nt: TGTGCCAGCAGTTCCGCCGGGACAGGGATCGGGCGCAATCAGCCCCAGCATTTT

d_call: .
v_call: TRBV7-3
clone_size: .
j_call: TRBJ2-6
cdr3_aa: CASSLTGLSSGANVLTF
cdr3_nt: TGTGCCAGCAGCTTAACGGGACTCAGCTCTGGGGCCAACGTCCTGACTTTC

d_call: .
v_call: TRBV6-5
clone_size: .
j_call: TRBJ1-2
cdr3_aa: CASSYRGGGYTF
cdr3_nt: TGTGCCAGCAGTTACCGGGGAGGGGGCTACACCTTC

d_call: .
v_call: TRBV9
clone_size: .
j_call: TRBJ1-2
cdr3_aa: CASSVDSYYGYTF
cdr3_nt: TGTGCCAGCAGCGTTGACAGTTACTATGGCTACACCTTC

d_call: .
v_call: TRBV6-5
clone_size: .
j_call: TRBJ1-2
cdr3_aa: CASSSPGAGYGYTF
cdr3_nt: TGTGCCAGCAGTTCCCCTGGGGCCGGCTATGGCTACACCTTC

d_call: .
v_call: TRBV5-1
clone_size: .
j_call: TRBJ1-2
cdr3_aa: CASSLSDSNYGYTF
cdr3_nt: TGCGCCAGCAGCCTTAGTGACTCAAACTATGGCTACACCTTC

d_call: TRBD1
v_call: TRBV4-3
clone_size: .
j_call: TRBJ1-1
cdr3_aa: CASSNSGGGTEAFF
cdr3_nt: TGCGCCAGCAGCAACTCAGGGGGCGGAACTGAAGCTTTCTTT

d_call: .
v_call: TRBV10-3
clone_size: few
j_call: TRBJ1-2
cdr3_aa: CAISERTNNYGYTF
cdr3_nt: TGTGCCATCAGTGAGAGGACAAATAACTATGGCTACACCTTC

d_call: .
v_call: TRBV6-6
clone_size: once
j_call: TRBJ1-6
cdr3_aa: CASNLVDSSYNSPLHF
cdr3_nt: TGTGCCAGCAATCTTGTCGACAGCTCCTATAATTCACCCCTCCACTTT

d_call: .
v_call: TRBV29-1
clone_size: .
j_call: TRBJ2-2
cdr3_aa: CSVEFGDKNTGELFF
cdr3_nt: TGCAGCGTTGAGTTTGGGGACAAGAACACCGGGGAGCTGTTTTTT

d_call: .
v_call: TRBV4-3
clone_size: .
j_call: TRBJ2-2
cdr3_aa: CASSQDMTGNRLFF
cdr3_nt: TGCGCCAGCAGCCAAGATATGACGGGGAATAGGTTGTTTTTT